The 20 T cell receptor beta chains below all came from one sample that was sequenced in a study of cytomegalovirus exposure and HLA in healthy donors. This PCR relied on a set of 60 Vbeta primers and 13 Jbeta primers. Profiled with immunoSEQ multiplex PCR; TCRdb holds only in-frame clones, not every one. The sample includes fewer than 250,000 clones, roughly four fifths seen only once; the top ten take 1.5% to 2%. Material: PBMCs. The receptors originated from a man in his late teens or twenties in good health and CMV-seronegative.

The chain is built from TRBV7-9 and TRBJ1-1; no definite D call. The length of the CDR3 is 14 residues. V lost 5 bases, J lost 0 bases, and 10 bases lay in between. Germline V CDR1 and CDR2: SEHNR, FQNEAQ (reference sequence). This CDR3 is CASSRTGLNTEAFF. The CDR3 nucleotides read TGTGCCAGCAGCCGGACGGGGTTGAACACTGAAGCTTTCTTT.

In DNA form, the CDR3 reads TGCGCCAGCAGCCAAGAATACGGGTACGAGCAGTACTTC. Translating it yields CASSQEYGYEQYF. V is TRBV4-1 and J is TRBJ2-7, with D hard to call. Germline loops: CDR1 MGHRA, CDR2 YSYEKL. Trimming left V 0 bases short and J 4 bases short, with 7 bases between. The CDR3 sequence is 13 residues long.

V usage is TRBV7-8 and J usage is TRBJ1-1; 11 bases agree with TRBD1. CDR1 and CDR2 (germline): SGHVS, FQNEAQ. The J segment lost 0 bases and the V segment lost 3 bases, leaving 9 bases of the junction unmatched. The CDR3 is 18 amino acids. CDR3 in DNA: TGTGCCAGCAGCTTTCCCGGGGACAGGGGGGGATTGAACACTGAAGCTTTCTTT. Protein product: CASSFPGDRGGLNTEAFF.

The genes are TRBV21-1 and TRBJ1-3. TRBV21-1 is reported as a pseudogene. The CDR3 consists of 16 residues. The CDR3, as DNA: TGTGCCAGCAGCAAAGAATTGAGGATCTCTGGAAACACCATATATTTT. The encoded protein is CASSKELRISGNTIYF.

This chain links TRBV7-2 with TRBJ2-3; perhaps TRBD2 as D (6 bases). The V and J ends lost 1 base and 6 bases respectively, with 17 bases between them. Germline V gene data show CDR1 as SGHTA and CDR2 as FQGNSA. The CDR3 totals 16 residues. The CDR3 region has the DNA TGTGCCAGCAGCTTAGACGGGAGCGCGGATGCTGATACGCAGTATTTT. Amino acid sequence: CASSLDGSADADTQYF.

This chain uses TRBV5-1 with TRBJ1-1, with a tentative D call TRBD1 (6 bases). The germline gives CDR1 SGHRS, CDR2 YFSETQ. V lost 4 bases, J lost 8 bases, and 15 bases lay in between. The CDR3 is made up of 13 amino acids. CDR3 coding DNA: TGCGCCAGCAGCCTAGGGACAACCCAGGAAGCTTTCTTT. Translating gives CASSLGTTQEAFF. Full variable domain (missing parts from reference TRBV5-1 and TRBJ1-1): KAGVTQTPRYLIKTRGQQVTLSCSPISGHRSVSWYQQTPGQGLQFLFEYFSETQRNKGNFPGRFSGRQFSNSRSEMNVSTLELGDSALYLCASSLGTTQEAFFGQGTRLTVV.

As regards this clone: The same CDR3 arises from other DNA sequences in this sample as well. The CDR3 reads CASSLRIGQGVRSEQYF. CDR3 DNA sequence: TGTGCCAGCTCACTTAGGATCGGACAAGGGGTAAGGAGCGAGCAGTACTTC. The genes are TRBV18 and TRBJ2-7; a possible D gene is TRBD1 (5 bases). Germline V gene data show CDR1 as KGHSH and CDR2 as LQKENI. V lost 4 bases and J lost 6, with 25 bases in between. This CDR3 spans 17 amino acids.

The genes are TRBV27 and TRBJ2-3; D is possibly TRBD2 (5 bases). This CDR3 has 16 amino acids. Trimming cost V 0 bases and J 3 bases, with 13 bases left between them. Germline-derived CDR1 and CDR2 are MNHEY and SMNVEV (reference sequence). The CDR3 here is CASSLSVGIFTDTQYF. CDR3 DNA: TGTGCCAGCAGTTTATCAGTCGGGATTTTTACAGATACGCAGTATTTT.

V usage is TRBV19 and J usage is TRBJ1-1, with 7 positions matching TRBD1. The CDR3 loop spans 16 amino acids. Germline V gives CDR1 LNHDA, CDR2 SQIVND (reference sequence). The ends lost 10 bases at V and 3 bases at J; junction bases unmatched: 17. The CDR3 DNA sequence: TGTGCCACCGCGGACAGGCGGATGGATTTGGACACTGAAGCTTTCTTT. It translates to CATADRRMDLDTEAFF.

This clone has only a few counts. V gene TRBV18 combines with J gene TRBJ1-3, with D unresolved. Germline V gene sequence: CDR1 KGHSH, CDR2 LQKENI. The V and J ends lost 4 bases and 2 bases respectively, with 12 bases between them. The CDR3 is made up of 15 amino acids. The CDR3 is CASSRSVSAGNTIYF. The DNA of the CDR3 is TGTGCCAGCTCACGAAGCGTTTCAGCTGGAAACACCATATATTTT. Filled out from reference TRBV18 and TRBJ1-3, the complete variable domain reads NAGVMQNPRHLVRRRGQEARLRCSPMKGHSHVYWYRQLPEEGLKFMVYLQKENIIDESGMPKERFSAEFPKEGPSILRIQQVVRGDSAAYFCASSRSVSAGNTIYFGEGSWLTVV.

The chain couples TRBV7-8 to TRBJ2-2; 8 bases map to TRBD2. CDR1 SGHVS and CDR2 FQNEAQ come from the germline V gene. Unmatched junction bases numbered 7, after V lost 3 bases and J lost 4 bases. This CDR3 comprises 16 residues. The CDR3 DNA reads as TGTGCCAGCAGCTTGAATAGCGGGACTTCCACCGGGGAGCTGTTTTTT. Translating it yields CASSLNSGTSTGELFF. The full variable domain, rest sourced from reference TRBV7-8 and TRBJ2-2, is GAGVSQSPRYKVAKRGQDVALRCDPISGHVSLFWYQQALGQGPEFLTYFQNEAQLDKSGLPSDRFFAERPEGSVSTLKIQRTQQEDSAVYLCASSLNSGTSTGELFFGEGSRLTVL.

The gene calls are TRBV25-1 and TRBJ2-1; 12 bases map to TRBD2. This CDR3 is 16 amino acids long. V shed 3 bases, J shed 6 bases, and the junction held 6 bases outside the gene matches. CDR1 MGHDK and CDR2 SYGVNS come from the germline V gene. The CDR3 loop reads CASSDPTSGGPNEQFF. CDR3 nucleotide sequence: TGTGCCAGCAGTGACCCGACTAGCGGGGGACCCAATGAGCAGTTCTTC.

The chain carries TRBV18 and TRBJ1-6; TRBD1 matches 9 bases. The CDR3 contains 16 residues. V gave up 4 bases and J gave up 3 bases; unmatched junction bases: 4. Germline loops: CDR1 KGHSH, CDR2 LQKENI. In DNA form, the CDR3 reads TGTGCCAGCTCACGCCGGACAGGGGACTATAATTCACCCCTCCACTTT. Its protein is CASSRRTGDYNSPLHF.

This sequence joins TRBV9 and TRBJ2-6; 12 bases agree with TRBD2. The V gene's germline CDR1 is SGDLS and CDR2 YYNGEE. This CDR3 spans 17 amino acids. The ends lost 3 bases at V and 0 bases at J; junction bases unmatched: 1. The DNA for the CDR3 is TGTGCCAGCAGCGGGACTAGCGGGGACTCTGGGGCCAACGTCCTGACTTTC. It codes for CASSGTSGDSGANVLTF.

The gene calls are TRBV10-3 and TRBJ2-3; possible D gene TRBD1, 6 bases. Per the germline V gene, CDR1 is ENHRY and CDR2 is SYGVKD. The CDR3 has 16 residues. Trimming left V 6 bases short and J 0 bases short, with 16 bases between. DNA for the CDR3: TGTGCCATCAGCCAGGGGTTTCTGTCTAGCACAGATACGCAGTATTTT. It translates to CAISQGFLSSTDTQYF.

As for this clone: An end of the junction differs from the germline gene, which may be a read error. The chain's CDR3 is CSSSLVEYTQYF. CDR3 nucleotides: TGTTCCAGCAGCTTAGTCGAGTATACGCAGTATTTT. V and J are TRBV7-9 and TRBJ2-3; D gene ambiguous. Germline CDR1 SEHNR, CDR2 FQNEAQ (reference sequence). The CDR3 sequence is 12 residues long.

V and J are TRBV10-3 and TRBJ1-6, with a tentative D call TRBD1 (5 bases). CDR1 and CDR2 (germline): ENHRY, SYGVKD. The CDR3 sequence is 15 residues long. The V end lost 6 bases, the J end lost 6 bases, and 15 bases lay between the germline ends. DNA for the CDR3: TGTGCCATCAGCTACTCGTCGGGGGGTAATTCACCCCTCCACTTT. As protein: CAISYSSGGNSPLHF.

The V gene is TRBV30, the J gene TRBJ1-3, with D perhaps matching TRBD1 (6 bases). The CDR3 runs to 13 residues. V was cut by 1 base and J by 2 bases, with 6 bases left in between. The V gene's germline CDR1 is GTSNPN and CDR2 SVGIG (reference sequence). CDR3 sequence (DNA): TGTGCCTGGAGTGGGGGGCCTGGAAACACCATATATTTT. Its protein product is CAWSGGPGNTIYF. Full variable domain (rest looked up from reference TRBV30 and TRBJ1-3): SQTIHQWPATLVQPVGSPLSLECTVEGTSNPNLYWYRQAAGRGLQLLFYSVGIGQISSEVPQNLSASRPQDRQFILSSKKLLLSDSGFYLCAWSGGPGNTIYFGEGSWLTVV.

The chain combines TRBV19 with TRBJ1-2; D may be TRBD1 (5 bases). V was trimmed by 6 bases and J by 4 bases, leaving 12 bases between them. CDR1 LNHDA and CDR2 SQIVND come from the germline V gene (reference sequence). The CDR3 runs 13 residues. CDR3 DNA sequence: TGTGCCAGTAGGCTCAGGGATGGCTATGGCTACACCTTC. Translating gives CASRLRDGYGYTF.

The chain joins TRBV4-3 to TRBJ1-4, with D maybe TRBD1 (5 bases). V was trimmed by 4 bases and J by 4 bases, leaving 10 bases between them. The CDR3 is made up of 14 amino acids. From germline, CDR1 is LGHNA and CDR2 YSLEER. As DNA, the CDR3 is TGCGCCAGCAGCCCCAACGGGGGTAATGAAAAACTGTTTTTT. Residues: CASSPNGGNEKLFF.